This T cell receptor (beta chain) emerged from a study of T cell responses to AZD1222 COVID-19 vaccine. Study background: Some second doses came at about 4 weeks and others at about 12 weeks; these were pooled. General study findings and limits: CD4 TCRs linked to vaccination spanned spike, dominating at 160-218 and 743-854. Donor demographics were predominantly white British with a female majority; clonal diversity may be underestimated. Targeting of unmutated variant regions was reportedly seen in nearly half of spike-specific TCRs.

The germline V gene encodes CDR1 LNHDA and CDR2 SQIVND (reference sequence). The CDR3 is 14 residues long. V lost 10 bases and J 2 bases, leaving 17 bases between the germline ends. Profiling relied on immunoSEQ multiplex PCR, and the TCRdb table lists in-frame clones only, not all of them. The sample consists of fewer than 110,000 clones, roughly 90% of them appearing once. About this clone itself: Its target is unknown.

V and J are TRBV19 and TRBJ1-2; D is unclear. The input for sequencing was peripheral blood, taken on day 0 of AZD1222 vaccination. The receptor was isolated from an adult in good health. CDR3 in DNA: TGTGCCACCTTTAGGCGGGAACCCAACTATGGCTACACCTTC. Encoded protein: CATFRREPNYGYTF.